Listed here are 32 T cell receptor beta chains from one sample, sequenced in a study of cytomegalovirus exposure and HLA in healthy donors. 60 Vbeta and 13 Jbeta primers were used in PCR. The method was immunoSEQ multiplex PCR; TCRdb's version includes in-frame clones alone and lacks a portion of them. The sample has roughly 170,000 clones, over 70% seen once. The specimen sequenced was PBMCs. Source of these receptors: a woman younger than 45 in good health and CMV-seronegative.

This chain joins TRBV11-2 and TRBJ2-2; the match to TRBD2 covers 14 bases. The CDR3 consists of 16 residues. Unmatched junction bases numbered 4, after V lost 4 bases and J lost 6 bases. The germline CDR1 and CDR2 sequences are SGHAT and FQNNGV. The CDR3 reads CASSSTGLAGAGELFF. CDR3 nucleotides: TGTGCCAGCAGCTCTACGGGACTAGCGGGAGCCGGGGAGCTGTTTTTT.

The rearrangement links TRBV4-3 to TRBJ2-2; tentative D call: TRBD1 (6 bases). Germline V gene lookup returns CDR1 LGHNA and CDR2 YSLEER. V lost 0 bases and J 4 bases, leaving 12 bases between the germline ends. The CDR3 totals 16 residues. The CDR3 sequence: CASSQDLGARTGELFF. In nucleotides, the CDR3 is TGCGCCAGCAGCCAAGATTTGGGGGCCCGCACCGGGGAGCTGTTTTTT.

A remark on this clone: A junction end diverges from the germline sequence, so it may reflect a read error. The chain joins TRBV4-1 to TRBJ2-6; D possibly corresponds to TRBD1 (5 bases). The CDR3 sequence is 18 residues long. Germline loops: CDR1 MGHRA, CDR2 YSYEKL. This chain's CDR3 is CASSQGLGDIAGANGLTF. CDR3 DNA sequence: TGCGCCAGCAGCCAAGGCCTAGGGGATATTGCTGGGGCCAACGGCCTGACTTTC.

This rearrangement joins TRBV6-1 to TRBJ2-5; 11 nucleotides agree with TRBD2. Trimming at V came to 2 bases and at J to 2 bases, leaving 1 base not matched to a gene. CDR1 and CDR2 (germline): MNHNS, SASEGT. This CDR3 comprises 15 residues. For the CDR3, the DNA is TGTGCCAGCAGTGAAACTAGCGGGGGTCAAGAGACCCAGTACTTC. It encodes CASSETSGGQETQYF.

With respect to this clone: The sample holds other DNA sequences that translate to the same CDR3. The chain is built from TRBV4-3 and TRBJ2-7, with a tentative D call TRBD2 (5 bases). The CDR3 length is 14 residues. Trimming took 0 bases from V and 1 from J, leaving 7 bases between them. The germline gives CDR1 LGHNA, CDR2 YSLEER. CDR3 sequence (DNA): TGCGCCAGCAGCCAAGATTCGGGGTCCTACGAGCAGTACTTC. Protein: CASSQDSGSYEQYF.

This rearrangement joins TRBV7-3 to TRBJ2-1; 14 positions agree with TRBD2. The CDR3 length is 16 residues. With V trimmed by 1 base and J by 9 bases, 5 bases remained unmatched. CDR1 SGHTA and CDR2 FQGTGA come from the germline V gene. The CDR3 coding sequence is TGTGCCAGCAGCTTAAATGTCGGACTAGCGGGAGGTGAGCAGTTCTTC. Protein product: CASSLNVGLAGGEQFF.

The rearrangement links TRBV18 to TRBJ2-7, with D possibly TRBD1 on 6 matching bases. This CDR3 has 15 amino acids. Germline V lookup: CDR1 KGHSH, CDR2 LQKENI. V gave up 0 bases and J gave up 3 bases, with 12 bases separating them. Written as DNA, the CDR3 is TGTGCCAGCTCACCACCGGGACAACGAAACTACGAGCAGTACTTC. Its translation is CASSPPGQRNYEQYF.

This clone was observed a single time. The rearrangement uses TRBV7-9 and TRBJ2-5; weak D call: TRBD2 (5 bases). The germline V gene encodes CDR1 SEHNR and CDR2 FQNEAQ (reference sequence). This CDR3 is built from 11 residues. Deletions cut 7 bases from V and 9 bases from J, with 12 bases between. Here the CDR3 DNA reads TGTGCCAGCATCGAAGCCGGGGCCCAGTACTTC. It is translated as CASIEAGAQYF.

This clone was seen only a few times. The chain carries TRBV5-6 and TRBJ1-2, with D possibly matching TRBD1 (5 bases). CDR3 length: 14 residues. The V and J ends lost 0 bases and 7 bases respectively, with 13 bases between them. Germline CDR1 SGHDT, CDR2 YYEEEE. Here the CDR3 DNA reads TGTGCCAGCAGCTTGGCGGTGGACATCGCTGGCTACACCTTC. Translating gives CASSLAVDIAGYTF.

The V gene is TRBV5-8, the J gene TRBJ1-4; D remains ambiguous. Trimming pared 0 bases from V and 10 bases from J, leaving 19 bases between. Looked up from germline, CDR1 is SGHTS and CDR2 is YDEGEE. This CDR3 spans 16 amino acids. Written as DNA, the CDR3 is TGTGCCAGCAGCTTGGACGGTGTCAGGCCTATCGGAAAACTGTTTTTT. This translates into CASSLDGVRPIGKLFF.

The CDR3 region is CASSLGDRLFRYGYTF. The CDR3 DNA follows: TGTGCCAGCAGCTTGGGGGACAGACTATTCCGATATGGCTACACCTTC. The chain recombines TRBV5-4 with TRBJ1-2, with 7 positions matching TRBD1. Germline lookup yields CDR1 SGHNT and CDR2 YYREEE (reference sequence). Unmatched junction bases numbered 10, after V lost 0 bases and J lost 5 bases. This CDR3 region has 16 residues.

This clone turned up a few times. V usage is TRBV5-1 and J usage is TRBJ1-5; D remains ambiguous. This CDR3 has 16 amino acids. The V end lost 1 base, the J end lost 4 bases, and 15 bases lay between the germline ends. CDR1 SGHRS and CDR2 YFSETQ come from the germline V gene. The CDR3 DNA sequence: TGCGCCAGCAGCTTGAGTGGTTCGAGTCCGAATCAGCCCCAGCATTTT. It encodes CASSLSGSSPNQPQHF.

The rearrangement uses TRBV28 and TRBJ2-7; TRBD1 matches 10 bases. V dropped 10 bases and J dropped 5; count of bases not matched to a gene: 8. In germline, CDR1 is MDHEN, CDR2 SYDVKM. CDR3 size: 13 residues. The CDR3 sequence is CATRTGGIHEQYF. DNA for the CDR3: TGTGCCACCCGGACAGGGGGGATCCACGAGCAGTACTTC.

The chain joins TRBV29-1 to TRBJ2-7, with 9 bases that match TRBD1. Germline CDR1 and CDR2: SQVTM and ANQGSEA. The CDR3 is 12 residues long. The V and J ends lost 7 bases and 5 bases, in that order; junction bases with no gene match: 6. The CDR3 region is CSAGQGRNEQYF. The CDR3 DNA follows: TGCAGCGCTGGACAGGGGAGAAACGAGCAGTACTTC.

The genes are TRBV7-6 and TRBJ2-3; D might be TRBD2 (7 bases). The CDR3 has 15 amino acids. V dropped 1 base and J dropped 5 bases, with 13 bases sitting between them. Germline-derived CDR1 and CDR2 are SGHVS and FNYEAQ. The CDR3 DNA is TGTGCCAGCAGCTTAGGCAGGGGAGGGAAAGATACGCAGTATTTT. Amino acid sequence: CASSLGRGGKDTQYF. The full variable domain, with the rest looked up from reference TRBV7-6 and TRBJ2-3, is GAGVSQSPRYKVTKRGQDVALRCDPISGHVSLYWYRQALGQGPEFLTYFNYEAQQDKSGLPNDRFSAERPEGSISTLTIQRTEQRDSAMYRCASSLGRGGKDTQYFGPGTRLTVL.

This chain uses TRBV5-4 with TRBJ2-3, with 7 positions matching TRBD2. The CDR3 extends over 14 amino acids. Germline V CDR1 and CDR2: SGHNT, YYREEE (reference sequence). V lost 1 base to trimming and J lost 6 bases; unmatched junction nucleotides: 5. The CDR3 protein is CASSLRREGDTQYF. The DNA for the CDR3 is TGTGCCAGCAGCTTGAGAAGGGAGGGGGATACGCAGTATTTT.

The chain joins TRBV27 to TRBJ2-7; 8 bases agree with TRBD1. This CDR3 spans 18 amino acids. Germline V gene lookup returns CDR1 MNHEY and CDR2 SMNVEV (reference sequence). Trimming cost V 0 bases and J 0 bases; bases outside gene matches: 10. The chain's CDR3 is CASSLSGGQGASSYEQYF. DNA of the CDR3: TGTGCCAGCAGTTTATCGGGCGGACAGGGCGCTAGCTCCTACGAGCAGTACTTC.

This CDR3 is CASTPASQGVGEQYF. As DNA, the CDR3 is TGTGCCAGCACCCCCGCGAGCCAGGGGGTGGGAGAGCAGTACTTC. The J gene is TRBJ2-7, the V gene TRBV28; 7 nucleotides align to TRBD1. The CDR3 runs 15 residues. With V trimmed by 7 bases and J by 7 bases, 16 bases remained unmatched. Germline V lookup: CDR1 MDHEN, CDR2 SYDVKM. Drawing the rest from reference TRBV28 and TRBJ2-7, the complete variable domain is DVKVTQSSRYLVKRTGEKVFLECVQDMDHENMFWYRQDPGLGLRLIYFSYDVKMKEKGDIPEGYSVSREKKERFSLILESASTNQTSMYLCASTPASQGVGEQYFGPGTRLTVT.

The CDR3 loop reads CASGSGESGNTEAFF. The CDR3 nucleotides read TGTGCTAGTGGTTCCGGGGAATCTGGGAACACTGAAGCTTTCTTT. The J gene is TRBJ1-1, the V gene TRBV12-5; D gene uncertain. Germline CDR1 is LGHNT and CDR2 is FRNRAP. Between the trimmed V and J ends, which lost 4 bases and 1 base, there was a span of 13 bases. The CDR3 spans 15 residues.

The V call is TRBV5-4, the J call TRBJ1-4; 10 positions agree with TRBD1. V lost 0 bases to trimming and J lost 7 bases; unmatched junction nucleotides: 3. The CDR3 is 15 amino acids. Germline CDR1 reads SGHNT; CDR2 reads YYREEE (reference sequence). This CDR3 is CASSLGGQGTEKLFF. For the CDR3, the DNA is TGTGCCAGCAGCTTGGGGGGACAGGGGACTGAAAAACTGTTTTTT.

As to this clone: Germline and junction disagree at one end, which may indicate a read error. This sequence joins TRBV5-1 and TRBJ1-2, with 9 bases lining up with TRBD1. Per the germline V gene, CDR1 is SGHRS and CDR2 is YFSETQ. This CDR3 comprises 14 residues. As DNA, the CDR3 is TGCGCCAGCAGCCCCAGAACAGGGGGCTATGTCTACACCTTC. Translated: CASSPRTGGYVYTF.

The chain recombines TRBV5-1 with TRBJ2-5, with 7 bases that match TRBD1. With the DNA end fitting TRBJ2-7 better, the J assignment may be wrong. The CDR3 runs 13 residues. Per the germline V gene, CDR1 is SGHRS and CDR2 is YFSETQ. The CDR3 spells CASRIQGINEQYF. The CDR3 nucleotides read TGCGCCAGCAGGATACAGGGGATCAACGAGCAGTACTTC.

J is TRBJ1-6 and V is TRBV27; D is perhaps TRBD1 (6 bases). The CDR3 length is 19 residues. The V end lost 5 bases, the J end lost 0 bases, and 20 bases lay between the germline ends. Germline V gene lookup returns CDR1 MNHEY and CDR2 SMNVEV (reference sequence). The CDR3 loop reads CASSPTPGRGSSYNSPLHF. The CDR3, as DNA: TGTGCCAGCAGTCCCACTCCGGGAAGGGGGAGCTCCTATAATTCACCCCTCCACTTT.

The CDR3 protein is CASSLVEGGGGYTF. The CDR3 DNA reads as TGCGCCAGCAGCTTGGTTGAGGGAGGCGGTGGCTACACCTTC. This rearrangement joins TRBV5-1 to TRBJ1-2; no definite D call. Germline CDR1 SGHRS, CDR2 YFSETQ. Trimming took off 0 bases at V and 7 bases at J, with 13 bases between the two ends. The length of the CDR3 is 14 residues. Filled out from reference TRBV5-1 and TRBJ1-2, the complete variable domain reads KAGVTQTPRYLIKTRGQQVTLSCSPISGHRSVSWYQQTPGQGLQFLFEYFSETQRNKGNFPGRFSGRQFSNSRSEMNVSTLELGDSALYLCASSLVEGGGGYTFGSGTRLTVV.

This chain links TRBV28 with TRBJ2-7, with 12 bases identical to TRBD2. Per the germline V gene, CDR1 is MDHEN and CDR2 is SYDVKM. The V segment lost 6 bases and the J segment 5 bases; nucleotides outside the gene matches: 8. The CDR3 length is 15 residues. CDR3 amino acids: CASRLTSGRSNEQYF. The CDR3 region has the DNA TGTGCCAGCAGGTTGACTAGCGGGAGATCCAACGAGCAGTACTTC.

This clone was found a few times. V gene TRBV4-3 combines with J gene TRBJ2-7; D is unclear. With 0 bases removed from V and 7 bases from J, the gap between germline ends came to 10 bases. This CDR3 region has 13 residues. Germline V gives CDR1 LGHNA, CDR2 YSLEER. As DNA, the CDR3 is TGCGCCAGCAGCCAAGAAATCGTATATGAGCAGTACTTC. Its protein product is CASSQEIVYEQYF.

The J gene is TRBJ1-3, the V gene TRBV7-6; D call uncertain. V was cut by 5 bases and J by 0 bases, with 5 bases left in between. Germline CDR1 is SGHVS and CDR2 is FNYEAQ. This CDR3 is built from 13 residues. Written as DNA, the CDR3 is TGTGCCAGCAGCCCCTCCTCTGGAAACACCATATATTTT. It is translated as CASSPSSGNTIYF.

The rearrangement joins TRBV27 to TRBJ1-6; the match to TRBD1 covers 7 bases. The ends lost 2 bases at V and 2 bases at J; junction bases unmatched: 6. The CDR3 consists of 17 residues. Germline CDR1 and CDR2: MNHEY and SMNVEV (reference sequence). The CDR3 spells CASSLTRGRTYNSPLHF. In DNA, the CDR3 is TGTGCCAGCAGTTTAACAAGGGGGCGTACCTATAATTCACCCCTCCACTTT.

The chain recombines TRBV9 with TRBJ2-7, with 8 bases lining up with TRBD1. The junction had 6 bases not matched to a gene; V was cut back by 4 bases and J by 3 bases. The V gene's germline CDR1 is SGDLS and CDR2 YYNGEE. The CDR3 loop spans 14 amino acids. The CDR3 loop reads CASSLGTGFYEQYF. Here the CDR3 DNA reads TGTGCCAGCAGCCTAGGGACAGGCTTCTACGAGCAGTACTTC.

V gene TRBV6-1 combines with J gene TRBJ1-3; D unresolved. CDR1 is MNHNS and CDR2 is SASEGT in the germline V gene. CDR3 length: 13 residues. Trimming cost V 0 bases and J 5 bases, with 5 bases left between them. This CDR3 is CASSEAVRNTIYF. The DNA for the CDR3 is TGTGCCAGCAGTGAAGCCGTCCGAAACACCATATATTTT.

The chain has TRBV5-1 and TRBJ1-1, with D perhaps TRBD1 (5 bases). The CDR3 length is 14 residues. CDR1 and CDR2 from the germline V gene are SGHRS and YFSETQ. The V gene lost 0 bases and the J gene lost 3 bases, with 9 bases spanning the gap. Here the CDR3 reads CASSLGRADTEAFF. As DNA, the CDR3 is TGCGCCAGCAGCTTGGGCAGGGCAGACACTGAAGCTTTCTTT.

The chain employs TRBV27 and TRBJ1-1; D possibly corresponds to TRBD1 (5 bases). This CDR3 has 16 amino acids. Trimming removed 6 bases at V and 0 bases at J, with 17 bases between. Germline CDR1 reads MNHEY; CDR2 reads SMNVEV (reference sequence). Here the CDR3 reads CASSFGRDGMNTEAFF. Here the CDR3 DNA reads TGTGCCAGCAGCTTTGGGCGGGACGGAATGAACACTGAAGCTTTCTTT.